The following is a TCR beta chain sequence with its context. This sample stems from a study of blood T cell repertoires in COVID-19. Study in general: T cells, B-cell-depleted T cells, or PBMCs provided the cDNA or gDNA that served as material.

Seattle cases were enrolled at active infection and followed longitudinally. The CDR3 covers 14 residues. Trimming took 6 bases from V and 5 from J, leaving 18 bases between them. Germline loops: CDR1 SGHRS, CDR2 YFSETQ. Clones were sequenced by immunoSEQ multiplex PCR, and TCRdb holds only the in-frame ones, with some missing. The sample consists of approximately 350,000 clones, 87% of them appearing once. The sample comprised peripheral blood. The clonotype comes from a woman between 45 and 60 years old with COVID-19, enrolled during active disease. This chain links TRBV5-1 with TRBJ2-7; a possible D gene is TRBD2 (6 bases). CDR3 region: CASTPVGGINEQYF. The CDR3 region has the DNA TGCGCCAGCACCCCCGTTGGCGGGATTAACGAGCAGTACTTC.